This TCR beta chain was retrieved from a study of T cell changes during pregnancy in multiple sclerosis. Per the germline V gene, CDR1 is LGHNA and CDR2 is YNFKEQ. V was clipped by 1 base and J by 1 base, with 13 bases between them. The CDR3 is made up of 16 amino acids. Produced via immunoSEQ multiplex PCR; TCRdb's table is partial and in-frame only. The sample comprises around 10,000 clones, about 89% of which are singletons, and around 5.5% rests with the top ten. The V and J genes are TRBV4-2 and TRBJ1-1; possibly TRBD1 for D (5 bases). The sequence came from a female donor in good health, enrolled as a control in a pregnancy study. Here the sequenced sample was CD8+ T cells from peripheral blood mononuclear cells, taken in the first trimester of pregnancy. The CDR3: CASSQGLEGSNTEAFF. CDR3 DNA sequence: TGTGCCAGCAGCCAAGGTTTGGAGGGGTCGAACACTGAAGCTTTCTTT.